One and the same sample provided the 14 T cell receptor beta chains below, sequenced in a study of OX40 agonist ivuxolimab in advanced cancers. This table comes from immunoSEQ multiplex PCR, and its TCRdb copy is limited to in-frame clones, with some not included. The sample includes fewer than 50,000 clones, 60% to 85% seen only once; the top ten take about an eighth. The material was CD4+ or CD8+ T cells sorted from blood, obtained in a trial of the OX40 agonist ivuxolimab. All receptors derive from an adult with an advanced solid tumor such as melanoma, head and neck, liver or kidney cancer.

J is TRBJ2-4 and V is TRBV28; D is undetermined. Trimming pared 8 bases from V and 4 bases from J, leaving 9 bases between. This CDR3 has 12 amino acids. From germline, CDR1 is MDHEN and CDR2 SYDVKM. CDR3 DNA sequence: TGTGCCAGCGCCGGGCCGAAAAACATTCAGTACTTC. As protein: CASAGPKNIQYF.

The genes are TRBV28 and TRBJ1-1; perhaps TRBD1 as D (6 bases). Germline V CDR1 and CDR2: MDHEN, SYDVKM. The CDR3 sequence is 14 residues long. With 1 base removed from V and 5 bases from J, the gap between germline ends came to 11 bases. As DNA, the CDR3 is TGTGCCAGCAGTTTATCTGGGGGCGGAACTGAAGCTTTCTTT. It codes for CASSLSGGGTEAFF.

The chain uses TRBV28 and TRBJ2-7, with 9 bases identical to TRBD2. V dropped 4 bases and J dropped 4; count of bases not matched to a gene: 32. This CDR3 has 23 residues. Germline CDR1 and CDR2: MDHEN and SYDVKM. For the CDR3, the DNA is TGTGCCAGCAGTTACAACCAGGGGGAACAGGGCTTTATGAGGCTAGCGGGACGGTACGAGCAGTACTTC. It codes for CASSYNQGEQGFMRLAGRYEQYF.

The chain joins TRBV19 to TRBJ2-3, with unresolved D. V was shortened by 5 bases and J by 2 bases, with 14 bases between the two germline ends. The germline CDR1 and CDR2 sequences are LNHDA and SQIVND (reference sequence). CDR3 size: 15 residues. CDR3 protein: CASSSRTVNTDTQYF. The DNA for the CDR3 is TGTGCCAGTAGTTCCAGGACGGTAAACACAGATACGCAGTATTTT.

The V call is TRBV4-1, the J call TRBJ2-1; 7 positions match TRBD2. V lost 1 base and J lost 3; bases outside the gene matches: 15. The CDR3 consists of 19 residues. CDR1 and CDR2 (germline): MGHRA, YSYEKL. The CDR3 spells CASSQGILRASGDYNEQFF. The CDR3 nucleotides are TGCGCCAGCAGCCAAGGAATTCTGAGGGCGAGCGGGGACTACAATGAGCAGTTCTTC.

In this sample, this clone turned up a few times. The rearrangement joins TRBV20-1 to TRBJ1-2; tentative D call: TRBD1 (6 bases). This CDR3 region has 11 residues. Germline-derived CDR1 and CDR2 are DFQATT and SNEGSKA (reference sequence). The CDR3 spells CRADSNYGYTF. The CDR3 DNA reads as TGCAGAGCGGACAGTAACTATGGCTACACCTTC.

Written as DNA, the CDR3 is TGTGCCAGCAGGCCCCCTGGGCAGGGGCTAGCCGAGCAGTACTTC. Amino acids: CASRPPGQGLAEQYF. The V call is TRBV7-2, the J call TRBJ2-7; possibly TRBD1 for D (6 bases). CDR1 is SGHTA, CDR2 FQGNSA, per germline. V was cut by 6 bases and J by 6 bases, with 21 bases left in between. The CDR3 is 15 residues long.

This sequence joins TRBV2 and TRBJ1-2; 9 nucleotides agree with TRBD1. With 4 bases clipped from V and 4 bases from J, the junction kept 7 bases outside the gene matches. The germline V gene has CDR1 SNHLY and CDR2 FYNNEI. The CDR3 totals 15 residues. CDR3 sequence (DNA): TGTGCCAGCAGTGTACAGGGGGCGGGCTTCTATGGCTACACCTTC. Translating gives CASSVQGAGFYGYTF.

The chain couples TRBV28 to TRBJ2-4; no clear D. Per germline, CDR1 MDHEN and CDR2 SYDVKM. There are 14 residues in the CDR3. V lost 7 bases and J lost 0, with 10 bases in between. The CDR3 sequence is CASTPALAKNIQYF. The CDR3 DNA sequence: TGTGCCAGCACCCCGGCCCTAGCCAAAAACATTCAGTACTTC.

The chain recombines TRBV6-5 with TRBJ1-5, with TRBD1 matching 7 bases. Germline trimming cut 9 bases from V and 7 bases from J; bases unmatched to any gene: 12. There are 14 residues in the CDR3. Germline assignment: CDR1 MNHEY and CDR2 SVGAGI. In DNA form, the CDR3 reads TGTGCCAGTGCATCGCAGGGGGAACGACAGCCCCAGCATTTT. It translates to CASASQGERQPQHF.

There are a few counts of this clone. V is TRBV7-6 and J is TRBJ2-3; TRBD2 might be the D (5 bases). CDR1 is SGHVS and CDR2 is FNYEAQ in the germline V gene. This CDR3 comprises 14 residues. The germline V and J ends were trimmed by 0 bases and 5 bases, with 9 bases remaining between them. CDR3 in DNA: TGTGCCAGCAGCTTAGCGGGAGCTGAAGATACGCAGTATTTT. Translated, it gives CASSLAGAEDTQYF.

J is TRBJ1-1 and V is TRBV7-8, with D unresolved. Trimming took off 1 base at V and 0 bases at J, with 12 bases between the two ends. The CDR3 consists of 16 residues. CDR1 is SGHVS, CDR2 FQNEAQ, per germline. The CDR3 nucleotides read TGTGCCAGCAGCTTAGGGATCGGTGTAATGAACACTGAAGCTTTCTTT. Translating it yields CASSLGIGVMNTEAFF.

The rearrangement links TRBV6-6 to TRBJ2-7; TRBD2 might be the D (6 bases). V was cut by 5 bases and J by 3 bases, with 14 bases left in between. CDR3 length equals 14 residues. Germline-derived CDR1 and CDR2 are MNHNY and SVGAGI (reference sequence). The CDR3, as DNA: TGTGCCAGCAGTCGGAGGGGAACCGACTACGAGCAGTACTTC. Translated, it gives CASSRRGTDYEQYF.

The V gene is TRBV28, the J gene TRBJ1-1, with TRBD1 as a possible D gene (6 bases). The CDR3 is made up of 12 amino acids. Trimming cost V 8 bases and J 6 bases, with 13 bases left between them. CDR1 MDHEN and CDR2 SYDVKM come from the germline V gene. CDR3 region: CASWGTPSEAFF. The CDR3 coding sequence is TGTGCCAGCTGGGGGACACCTTCTGAAGCTTTCTTT.